This paragraph reports one TCR beta chain. This sample was taken from a study of blood T cell repertoires in COVID-19. Study overall: Some COVID-19 samples were acute and others convalescent; all came from the United States, Italy and Spain. Sources were T cells, B-cell-depleted T cells, or PBMCs; the material itself was cDNA or gDNA.

V lost 7 bases to trimming and J lost 2 bases, with 13 bases between them. There are 13 residues in the CDR3. CDR1 is GTSNPN, CDR2 SVGIG, per germline (reference sequence). In the study's own analysis: Cell counts per sample came from amplifying reference gene primers. Measured with immunoSEQ multiplex PCR; TCRdb has only the in-frame clones, and not every one. From that table come the V and J calls and clone size; the DNA was used to work out D and trimming. Among over 45,000 clones, around 90% were seen once, and the ten largest hold under 7.5%. This TCR derives from an older woman with active or convalescent COVID-19. Sequenced: peripheral blood. The rearrangement uses TRBV30 and TRBJ2-3, with a possible D match to TRBD1 (6 bases). CDR3 region: CASSRGSTDTQYF. The DNA for the CDR3 is TGTGCCTCCTCCAGGGGATCCACAGATACGCAGTATTTT.